This TCR beta chain was identified in a study of blood T cell repertoires in COVID-19. Study background: Spain, Italy and the United States supplied samples that represented acute and convalescent COVID-19. PBMCs, B-cell-depleted T cells, or T cells provided the cDNA or gDNA that made up the material.

The CDR3 is 15 residues long. The germline CDR1 and CDR2 sequences are KGHSH and LQKENI. Trimming took 2 bases from V and 7 from J, leaving 15 bases between them. Authors' data handling: Estimated nucleated cell counts came from reference gene primer amplification. Sequencing used immunoSEQ multiplex PCR; TCRdb keeps in-frame clones, though not all of them. The V and J calls and clone size come from that table; D and trimming were worked out from the DNA. The table lists 45,000 to 50,000 clones, under 85% of them singletons. The sequencing input was peripheral blood. This receptor was taken from a man of 80 years or more in a cohort sampled during active COVID-19. The rearrangement links TRBV18 to TRBJ1-5; a possible D gene is TRBD1 (5 bases). The CDR3 DNA sequence: TGTGCCAGCTCACCAGCGATCCAGGGCGGACAGCCCCAGCATTTT. The encoded protein is CASSPAIQGGQPQHF.